Listed below are T cell receptor beta chains from one sample, sequenced in a study of identical twins. TCRdb reprocessed the 5' RACE reads via MiXCR and lists one record per CDR3 protein. Here the sample spans some 1,600,000 distinct CDR3 sequences, under 35% being singletons. Sequenced: cord blood. The receptors stem from a newborn girl in good health. CDR3s include the opening cysteine and the closing phenylalanine or tryptophan. The order of the fields is V gene, CDR3 length, CDR3 protein.

>TRBV29-1|16
CSVAGTRTGANNEQFF
>TRBV27|15
CASSFEGSATDTQYF
>TRBV10-3|12
CAISSNTGELFF
>TRBV12-5|13
CASGLPFPGEQFF
>TRBV20-1|14
CSAPNEGGLYGYTF
>TRBV20-1|17
CSARVSGGSLSYNEQFF
>TRBV9|17
CASSTQIGGPNTGELFF
>TRBV2|18
CASSGRFRGRGWYGEQFF
>TRBV29-1|13
CSVESGGPYEQYF
>TRBV18|13
CASSPNTGVGCTF
>TRBV12-3/TRBV12-4|16
CASSLAGQGSVETQYF
>TRBV10-3|15
CAISESGSYNSPLHF
>TRBV7-9|17
CASSLGTSALHYNEQFF